The present T cell receptor beta chain was sequenced within a study of identical twins. The CDR3 extends over 16 amino acids. With V trimmed by 6 bases and J by 7 bases, 11 bases remained unmatched. TCRdb called the 5' RACE reads again in MiXCR, with one record for every CDR3 protein. Found here are about 210,000 distinct CDR3 sequences, roughly a tenth of them singletons; the top ten hold about 5.5%. Whole-study findings and limits: The models gave estimates that fell short of the out-of-frame TCR alpha sharing seen in monozygotic twins.

This clonotype occurred many times. Its antigen is as yet unknown. Sample: memory (CD45RO+) T cells sorted from blood. This TCR came from a woman between 18 and 29 years old in good health. The chain uses TRBV12-3 or TRBV12-4 and TRBJ2-2, with TRBD2 identical over 10 bases. CDR3 DNA: TGTGCCAGCAGCCCTCCTAGCGGGAGTACCGGCGGGGAGCTGTTTTTT. This sequence encodes CASSPPSGSTGGELFF.